Below are 31 T cell receptor beta chains sequenced from a single sample in a study of blood T cell repertoires in COVID-19. Clones were sequenced by immunoSEQ multiplex PCR, and TCRdb holds only the in-frame ones, with some missing. The repertoire holds some 140,000 clones, more than 70% seen once, with about 1.5% in the top ten. Sequencing was done on a sample of peripheral blood. These receptors were obtained from a man aged 55 to 70 with acute or convalescent COVID-19.

The rearrangement uses TRBV6-6 and TRBJ1-5, with D unresolved. Germline loops: CDR1 MNHNY, CDR2 SVGAGI (reference sequence). V gave up 7 bases and J gave up 0 bases, with 7 bases separating them. This CDR3 has 13 residues. CDR3 nucleotide sequence: TGTGCCAGCACTCCAGTTAGCAATCAGCCCCAGCATTTT. Its protein product is CASTPVSNQPQHF.

The chain has TRBV5-1 and TRBJ2-1, with D unresolved. V lost 0 bases to trimming and J lost 0 bases, with 7 bases between them. Germline loops: CDR1 SGHRS, CDR2 YFSETQ. The CDR3 sequence is 15 residues long. The CDR3 here is CASSLGGTSYNEQFF. Written as DNA, the CDR3 is TGCGCCAGCAGCTTGGGCGGAACCTCCTACAATGAGCAGTTCTTC. Drawing the rest from reference TRBV5-1 and TRBJ2-1, the complete variable domain is KAGVTQTPRYLIKTRGQQVTLSCSPISGHRSVSWYQQTPGQGLQFLFEYFSETQRNKGNFPGRFSGRQFSNSRSEMNVSTLELGDSALYLCASSLGGTSYNEQFFGPGTRLTVL.

The rearrangement joins TRBV14 to TRBJ1-3; no definite D call. The ends were cut back, 1 base at V and 2 bases at J, with 12 bases in the middle. Looked up from germline, CDR1 is SGHDN and CDR2 is FVKESK. The CDR3 sequence is 16 residues long. The CDR3 DNA reads TGTGCCAGCAGCCAAGTTCTTGGAGGGACTGGAAACACCATATATTTT. It is translated as CASSQVLGGTGNTIYF.

This CDR3 is CASSQGRAGLEFF. Written as DNA, the CDR3 is TGTGCCAGCAGCCAAGGTAGAGCGGGGCTGGAGTTCTTC. V is TRBV3-1 (or the pseudogene TRBV3-2) and J is TRBJ2-1; 7 bases fit TRBD2. Unmatched junction bases numbered 8, after V lost 1 base and J lost 14 bases. The CDR3 is 13 residues long. CDR1 is LGHDT, CDR2 YNNKEL, per germline (reference sequence).

The chain links TRBV10-2 to TRBJ1-2; TRBD1 aligns across 8 bases. The germline V gene encodes CDR1 WSHSY and CDR2 SAAADI. CDR3 length: 16 amino acids. The V gene end was trimmed by 0 bases and the J gene end by 1 base; junction bases not matched to a gene: 4. The CDR3 loop reads CASSESGDRGNYGYTF. The CDR3 DNA reads as TGCGCCAGCAGTGAGTCTGGTGACAGGGGTAACTATGGCTACACCTTC.

This clone was seen a single time. CDR3 region: CATSSLGGGFYNEQFF. Written as DNA, the CDR3 is TGTGCCACCAGTTCCCTGGGGGGGGGATTCTACAATGAGCAGTTCTTC. V and J are TRBV24-1 and TRBJ2-1, with TRBD2 matching 7 bases. The J segment lost 3 bases and the V segment lost 6 bases, leaving 10 bases of the junction unmatched. The CDR3 totals 16 residues. In germline, CDR1 is KGHDR, CDR2 SFDVKD.

This clone was seen ten or more times. The chain is built from TRBV3-1 (or the pseudogene TRBV3-2) and TRBJ2-6; perhaps TRBD1 as D (6 bases). This CDR3 comprises 18 residues. V dropped 4 bases and J dropped 1 base, with 17 bases sitting between them. Germline V gene sequence: CDR1 LGHDT, CDR2 YNNKEL (reference sequence). The CDR3 sequence is CASSLGQGFWSGANVLTF. The CDR3 nucleotides are TGTGCCAGCAGCCTGGGTCAGGGGTTTTGGTCTGGGGCCAACGTCCTGACTTTC.

The rearrangement joins TRBV23-1 to TRBJ2-7; 7 bases line up with TRBD1. TRBV23-1 is noted as an ORF with a role that remains uncertain. The J segment lost 2 bases and the V segment lost 2 bases, leaving 0 bases of the junction unmatched. The CDR3 spans 13 residues. This CDR3 is CASSQDRAYEQYF. The CDR3 coding sequence is TGCGCCAGCAGTCAAGACAGGGCCTACGAGCAGTACTTC.

The chain carries TRBV6-6 and TRBJ2-7; 12 bases match TRBD2. This CDR3 is built from 16 residues. Trimming removed 0 bases from V and 4 bases from J; junction bases left unmatched: 4. In germline, CDR1 is MNHNY, CDR2 SVGAGI (reference sequence). In DNA, the CDR3 is TGTGCCAGCAGTTACTCAAGCACTAGCGGGGGGTACGAGCAGTACTTC. As protein: CASSYSSTSGGYEQYF.

The chain has TRBV7-9 and TRBJ2-1; no clear D gene. Germline assignment: CDR1 SEHNR and CDR2 FQNEAQ (reference sequence). The CDR3 covers 12 residues. V was pared by 5 bases and J by 4 bases, with 6 bases between. The CDR3 bases are TGTGCCAGCAGCCGTCAGTACAATGAGCAGTTCTTC. Its protein product is CASSRQYNEQFF.

The V gene is TRBV19, the J gene TRBJ2-6, with 14 bases aligning to TRBD2. After removal of 4 bases from V and 2 bases from J, the junction contained 4 bases not matched to a gene. The CDR3 is 18 amino acids. Germline lookup yields CDR1 LNHDA and CDR2 SQIVND (reference sequence). CDR3 nucleotide sequence: TGTGCCAGTAGTAGGGGACTAGCGGGAGAACCTGGGGCCAACGTCCTGACTTTC. Translation gives CASSRGLAGEPGANVLTF.

The genes are TRBV5-1 and TRBJ1-1; a possible D gene is TRBD1 (6 bases). With 4 bases removed from V and 1 base from J, the gap between germline ends came to 11 bases. CDR3 length equals 14 residues. Germline V lookup: CDR1 SGHRS, CDR2 YFSETQ. CDR3 DNA sequence: TGCGCCAGCAGCGTTGACAGGAGGAACACTGAAGCTTTCTTT. Translated, it gives CASSVDRRNTEAFF.

V is TRBV19 and J is TRBJ2-1; TRBD1 agrees at 7 bases. Germline assignment: CDR1 LNHDA and CDR2 SQIVND (reference sequence). The trim removed 6 bases at V and 5 bases at J, leaving 7 bases unmatched. The length of the CDR3 is 14 residues. CDR3 protein: CASSWGQTHNEQFF. DNA of the CDR3: TGTGCCAGTAGCTGGGGACAGACTCACAATGAGCAGTTCTTC.

This clone was counted only a few times. The V call is TRBV12-5, the J call TRBJ1-5, with D uncertain. Germline lookup yields CDR1 LGHNT and CDR2 FRNRAP. Trimming left V 0 bases short and J 1 base short, with 16 bases between. CDR3 length: 18 residues. The CDR3 is CASGLVSGGLGSNQPQHF. Here the CDR3 DNA reads TGTGCTAGTGGTTTGGTATCTGGAGGGCTTGGGAGCAATCAGCCCCAGCATTTT.

The rearrangement uses TRBV10-2 and TRBJ2-3; D not resolved. This CDR3 has 11 residues. V dropped 4 bases and J dropped 6 bases, with 5 bases sitting between them. Germline V CDR1 and CDR2: WSHSY, SAAADI. The CDR3 nucleotides are TGCGCCAGCAGTGTCTCCGATACGCAGTATTTT. This codes for CASSVSDTQYF.

The CDR3 region is CASRTLAWTGAYGYTF. The DNA of the CDR3 is TGTGCCAGTCGAACCCTAGCCTGGACAGGGGCCTATGGCTACACCTTC. The chain is built from TRBV19 and TRBJ1-2; TRBD1 matches at 9 bases. Germline V gene data show CDR1 as LNHDA and CDR2 as SQIVND (reference sequence). The V segment lost 8 bases and the J segment 4 bases; nucleotides outside the gene matches: 14. The CDR3 is 16 amino acids.

The V call is TRBV19, the J call TRBJ2-7, with 10 bases fitting TRBD2. The CDR3 is 16 amino acids. With 4 bases clipped from V and 3 bases from J, the junction kept 9 bases outside the gene matches. Germline lookup yields CDR1 LNHDA and CDR2 SQIVND (reference sequence). This CDR3 is CASSTTWTSGDYEQYF. CDR3 sequence (DNA): TGTGCCAGTAGTACTACCTGGACTAGCGGAGACTACGAGCAGTACTTC.

A single count supports this clone. The CDR3 sequence is CASSLLGQGSYEQYF. In DNA, the CDR3 is TGTGCCAGCAGCTTGCTAGGACAGGGGTCCTACGAGCAGTACTTC. The rearrangement links TRBV5-5 to TRBJ2-7, with 9 nucleotides matching TRBD1. Germline CDR1 SGHKS, CDR2 YYEKEE (reference sequence). V lost 1 base to trimming and J lost 1 base; unmatched junction nucleotides: 3. CDR3 length: 15 amino acids.

The J gene is TRBJ2-3, the V gene TRBV11-2; the match to TRBD1 covers 10 bases. In germline, CDR1 is SGHAT, CDR2 FQNNGV. The junction had 5 bases not matched to a gene; V was cut back by 1 base and J by 4 bases. This CDR3 comprises 16 residues. CDR3 region: CASSLGTGGLADTQYF. The DNA of the CDR3 is TGTGCCAGCAGCTTAGGGACAGGGGGATTGGCAGATACGCAGTATTTT.

The chain links TRBV6-5 to TRBJ2-3; D possibly corresponds to TRBD2 (5 bases). The CDR3 runs to 14 residues. Looked up from germline, CDR1 is MNHEY and CDR2 is SVGAGI. The germline V and J ends were trimmed by 5 bases and 1 base, with 10 bases remaining between them. The CDR3 nucleotides are TGTGCCAGCAGTACCGACGGGGGCACAGATACGCAGTATTTT. Protein sequence: CASSTDGGTDTQYF.

The V and J genes are TRBV7-3 and TRBJ2-7, with 9 nucleotides matching TRBD1. J lost 2 bases, V lost 5 bases, and 7 bases had no gene match. Germline V CDR1 and CDR2: SGHTA, FQGTGA. This CDR3 spans 15 amino acids. The CDR3 DNA sequence: TGTGCCAGCAGCCAAGGACAGGGGAGTCCCTACGAGCAGTACTTC. The encoded protein is CASSQGQGSPYEQYF.

This clone turned up a few times. The rearrangement uses TRBV5-1 and TRBJ2-7; a possible D gene is TRBD1 (6 bases). Per the germline V gene, CDR1 is SGHRS and CDR2 is YFSETQ. The V and J ends lost 1 base and 4 bases respectively, with 15 bases between them. The CDR3 contains 15 residues. CDR3 in DNA: TGCGCCAGCAGCTTGTTACAGGGCGCCTCGTACGAGCAGTACTTC. Residues: CASSLLQGASYEQYF.

The J gene is TRBJ1-2, the V gene TRBV12-3 or TRBV12-4, with 9 bases fitting TRBD1. Trimming cost V 8 bases and J 8 bases; bases outside gene matches: 9. CDR3 size: 13 residues. Here the CDR3 DNA reads TGTGCCAGCTCCTTACAGGGGGCGAAGGGCTACACCTTC. Amino acids: CASSLQGAKGYTF.

This chain joins TRBV19 and TRBJ1-2, with 8 positions matching TRBD1. Germline CDR1 and CDR2: LNHDA and SQIVND (reference sequence). The CDR3 is 13 residues long. Trimming took 8 bases from V and 6 from J; bases not matched to a gene: 8. CDR3 loop: CASQSGGVHGYTF. The CDR3 region has the DNA TGTGCCAGTCAATCAGGGGGCGTCCATGGCTACACCTTC.

The J gene is TRBJ1-5, the V gene TRBV6-5; D perhaps matches TRBD1 (6 bases). This CDR3 has 14 amino acids. V gave up 6 bases and J gave up 4 bases, with 13 bases separating them. Germline loops: CDR1 MNHEY, CDR2 SVGAGI. In DNA, the CDR3 is TGTGCCAGCAGCGAGGGGGGGTTTAATCAGCCCCAGCATTTT. Protein: CASSEGGFNQPQHF.

The rearrangement links TRBV27 to TRBJ1-1; D may be TRBD1 (6 bases). Germline CDR1 reads MNHEY; CDR2 reads SMNVEV (reference sequence). The CDR3 runs to 13 residues. Trimming pared 6 bases from V and 4 bases from J, leaving 12 bases between. This CDR3 reads CASRAGDITEAFF. DNA for the CDR3: TGTGCCAGCAGAGCAGGGGATATCACTGAAGCTTTCTTT.

The genes are TRBV19 and TRBJ1-5; D is unresolved. Germline V lookup: CDR1 LNHDA, CDR2 SQIVND (reference sequence). The CDR3 contains 17 residues. V was cut by 5 bases and J by 3 bases, with 20 bases left in between. The CDR3 loop reads CASSPRLGRGNNQPQHF. Here the CDR3 DNA reads TGTGCCAGTAGTCCTCGGTTGGGCCGGGGAAACAATCAGCCCCAGCATTTT.

This clone was picked up one time. The chain couples TRBV30 to TRBJ1-1; 7 nucleotides line up with TRBD1. V shed 3 bases, J shed 2 bases, and the junction held 6 bases outside the gene matches. Germline-derived CDR1 and CDR2 are GTSNPN and SVGIG (reference sequence). The length of the CDR3 is 14 residues. The CDR3 is CAWSRDSSNTEAFF. CDR3 DNA sequence: TGTGCCTGGAGCCGGGACAGCTCAAACACTGAAGCTTTCTTT.

CDR3 protein: CASSLDRPTDGETQYF. The CDR3 bases are TGTGCCAGCAGCTTGGATCGCCCGACAGACGGAGAGACCCAGTACTTC. This rearrangement joins TRBV5-4 to TRBJ2-5, with D maybe TRBD1 (5 bases). Germline CDR1 is SGHNT and CDR2 is YYREEE (reference sequence). The length of the CDR3 is 16 residues. The V end was cut by 0 bases, the J end by 4 bases, with 16 bases between.

The gene calls are TRBV11-2 and TRBJ2-3; TRBD2 is a possible D gene (6 bases). The CDR3 sequence is 17 residues long. V was clipped by 3 bases and J by 3 bases, with 19 bases between them. The germline V gene encodes CDR1 SGHAT and CDR2 FQNNGV. The CDR3 bases are TGTGCCAGCAGCTTTGCGGGGTCCCTGGGGAAGACAGATACGCAGTATTTT. The encoded protein is CASSFAGSLGKTDTQYF.

This clone was counted only a few times. V usage is TRBV5-1 and J usage is TRBJ1-1, with 8 positions matching TRBD1. The CDR3 consists of 14 residues. With V trimmed by 0 bases and J by 4 bases, 2 bases remained unmatched. The germline gives CDR1 SGHRS, CDR2 YFSETQ. DNA for the CDR3: TGCGCCAGCAGCTTGGTGACAGGGGTCACTGAAGCTTTCTTT. It translates to CASSLVTGVTEAFF.